Below, one TCR beta chain is given with its context. The target antigen is unknown. Template switching created a universal primer site, and the cDNA included unique molecular identifiers. TCRdb re-called the 5' RACE reads through MiXCR, storing one row per CDR3 protein. This table holds 310,000 or so distinct CDR3 sequences, about 8% found once. Germline CDR1 MNHNS, CDR2 SASEGT. Trimming removed 6 bases from V and 5 bases from J; junction bases left unmatched: 9. This CDR3 is built from 16 residues. The entry originates in a study of identical twins. The study, taken as a whole, reports: Whereas memory repertoires showed no such difference, abundant cord blood beta clonotypes carried fewer insertions.

These sequences were also reported in another study, on yellow fever vaccine responses in identical twins.

Input material: memory (CD45RO+) T cells sorted from blood. V and J are TRBV6-1 and TRBJ2-3; the match to TRBD2 covers 12 bases. The TCR comes from a young woman in good health. CDR3 DNA: TGTGCCAGCAGCTCTCTAGCGGGGGGGCATCAAGATACGCAGTATTTT. It translates to CASSSLAGGHQDTQYF.